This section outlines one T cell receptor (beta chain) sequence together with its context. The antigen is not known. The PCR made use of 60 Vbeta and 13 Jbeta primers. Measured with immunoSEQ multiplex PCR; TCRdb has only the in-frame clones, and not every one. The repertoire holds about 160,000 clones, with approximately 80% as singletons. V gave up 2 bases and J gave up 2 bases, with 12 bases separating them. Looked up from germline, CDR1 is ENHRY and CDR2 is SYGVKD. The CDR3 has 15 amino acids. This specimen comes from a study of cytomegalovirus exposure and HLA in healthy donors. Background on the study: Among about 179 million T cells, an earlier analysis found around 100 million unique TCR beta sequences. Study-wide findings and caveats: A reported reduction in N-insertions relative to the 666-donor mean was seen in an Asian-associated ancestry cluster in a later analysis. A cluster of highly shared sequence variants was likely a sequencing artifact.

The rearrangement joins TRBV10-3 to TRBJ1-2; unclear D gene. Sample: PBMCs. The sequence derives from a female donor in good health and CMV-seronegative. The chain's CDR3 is CAISEPSGGNYGYTF. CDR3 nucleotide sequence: TGTGCCATCAGTGAGCCGTCGGGAGGGAACTATGGCTACACCTTC.